A selection of T cell receptor beta chains follows, all from one sample in a study of blood T cell repertoires in COVID-19. Sequenced by immunoSEQ multiplex PCR; TCRdb stores in-frame clones only, minus some. The sample records over 200,000 clones, around 86% being singletons. Sequencing was done on a sample of PBMCs or T cells enriched from blood (not recorded which). These receptors came from a young man who had recovered from COVID-19. CDR3s include the opening cysteine and the closing phenylalanine or tryptophan. A D gene is named only where the DNA matches it firmly.

j_call: TRBJ2-7
d_call: .
v_call: TRBV7-9
cdr3_aa: CASSRDSTYEQYF
cdr3_nt: TGTGCCAGCAGCCGCGACAGCACCTACGAGCAGTACTTC

j_call: TRBJ2-5
d_call: TRBD2
v_call: TRBV3-1/TRBV3-2
cdr3_aa: CASSQPSGAGETQYF
cdr3_nt: TGTGCCAGCAGCCAACCTAGCGGGGCGGGAGAGACCCAGTACTTC

j_call: TRBJ2-2
d_call: .
v_call: TRBV5-4
cdr3_aa: CASSVGLLTGELFF
cdr3_nt: TGTGCCAGCAGCGTAGGACTCCTCACCGGGGAGCTGTTTTTT

j_call: TRBJ2-7
d_call: TRBD1
v_call: TRBV7-7
cdr3_aa: CASSKGQLYEQYF
cdr3_nt: TGTGCTAGCAGCAAGGGACAGCTCTACGAGCAGTACTTC

j_call: TRBJ2-1
d_call: TRBD2
v_call: TRBV6-5
cdr3_aa: CAIVGTSGGYNEQFF
cdr3_nt: TGTGCCATTGTGGGGACTAGCGGGGGGTACAATGAGCAGTTCTTC

j_call: TRBJ2-6
d_call: TRBD1
v_call: TRBV3-1/TRBV3-2
cdr3_aa: CASSLGTGVSGANVLTF
cdr3_nt: TGTGCCAGCAGCCTAGGGACAGGGGTTTCTGGGGCCAACGTCCTGACTTTC

j_call: TRBJ1-5
d_call: TRBD1
v_call: TRBV10-2
cdr3_aa: CASSGDRAPQPQHF
cdr3_nt: TGCGCCAGCAGTGGGGACAGGGCTCCTCAGCCCCAGCATTTT

j_call: TRBJ2-3
d_call: TRBD2
v_call: TRBV5-1
cdr3_aa: CASSLRASGGRDTQYF
cdr3_nt: TGCGCCAGCAGCTTGAGGGCTAGCGGGGGGCGGGATACGCAGTATTTT

j_call: TRBJ2-1
d_call: TRBD1
v_call: TRBV11-2
cdr3_aa: CASSLRTGPGNEQFF
cdr3_nt: TGTGCCAGCAGCCTCCGGACAGGCCCGGGCAATGAGCAGTTCTTC

j_call: TRBJ2-3
d_call: .
v_call: TRBV19
cdr3_aa: CASSIDLGFTDTQYF
cdr3_nt: TGTGCCAGTAGTATAGATCTCGGGTTCACAGATACGCAGTATTTT